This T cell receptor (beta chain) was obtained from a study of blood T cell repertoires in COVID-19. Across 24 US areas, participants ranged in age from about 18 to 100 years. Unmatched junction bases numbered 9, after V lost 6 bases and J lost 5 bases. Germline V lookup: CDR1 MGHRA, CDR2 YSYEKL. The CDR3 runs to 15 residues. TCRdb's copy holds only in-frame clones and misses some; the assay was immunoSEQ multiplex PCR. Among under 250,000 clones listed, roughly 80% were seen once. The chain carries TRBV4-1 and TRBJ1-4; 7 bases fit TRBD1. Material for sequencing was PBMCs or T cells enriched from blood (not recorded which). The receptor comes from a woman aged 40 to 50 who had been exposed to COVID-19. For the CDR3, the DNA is TGCGCCAGCAGGACGCCGGGACAGTTAAATGAAAAACTGTTTTTT. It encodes CASRTPGQLNEKLFF.